The source of this T cell receptor beta chain is a study of human T cells and chemical hapten exposure. MiXCR, applied by TCRdb to the RACE reads, yields one record per CDR3 protein. The sample lists about 82,000 distinct CDR3 sequences, over 10% occurring once. Sample time point: patch test 3, about 24 weeks after DPC sensitization. As to treatment: therapeutic diphenylcyclopropenone sensitization with weekly scalp DPC. The CDR3 consists of 12 residues. With 7 bases removed from V and 0 bases from J, the gap between germline ends came to 7 bases. From germline, CDR1 is SGHNT and CDR2 YYREEE (reference sequence). This clonotype was recorded a few times.

The sample was whole blood, taken in connection with sensitization to the hapten diphenylcyclopropenone (DPC). The clonotype originates from a woman between 45 and 65 years old with alopecia areata. Some clones in this sample may be carry-over from other donors' samples. The V call is TRBV5-4, the J call TRBJ2-5; the D gene could be TRBD1 or TRBD2 (5 bases each). The CDR3 DNA follows: TGTGCCAGCGGGGGAAACCAAGAGACCCAGTACTTC. This gives the protein CASGGNQETQYF. Full variable domain (outside the CDR3, taken from reference TRBV5-4 and TRBJ2-5): ETGVTQSPTHLIKTRGQQVTLRCSSQSGHNTVSWYQQALGQGPQFIFQYYREEENGRGNFPPRFSGLQFPNYSSELNVNALELDDSALYLCASGGNQETQYFGPGTRLLVL.